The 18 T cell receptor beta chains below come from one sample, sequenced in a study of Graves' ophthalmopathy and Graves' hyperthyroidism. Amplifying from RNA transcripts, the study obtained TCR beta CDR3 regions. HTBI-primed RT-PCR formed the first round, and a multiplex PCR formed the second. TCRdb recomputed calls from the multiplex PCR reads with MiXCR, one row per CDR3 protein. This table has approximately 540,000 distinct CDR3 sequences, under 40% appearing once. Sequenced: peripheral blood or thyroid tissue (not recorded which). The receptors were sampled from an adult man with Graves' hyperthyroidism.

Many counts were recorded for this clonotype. CDR3 DNA sequence: TGCAGTGCTAGACCTCCTAGGTTGGGCGGGCATTCACCCCTCCACTTT. It is translated as CSARPPRLGGHSPLHF. The chain carries TRBV20-1 and TRBJ1-6; D not resolved. The CDR3 has 16 amino acids. V lost 2 bases to trimming and J lost 8 bases, with 19 bases between them. Germline assignment: CDR1 DFQATT and CDR2 SNEGSKA (reference sequence).

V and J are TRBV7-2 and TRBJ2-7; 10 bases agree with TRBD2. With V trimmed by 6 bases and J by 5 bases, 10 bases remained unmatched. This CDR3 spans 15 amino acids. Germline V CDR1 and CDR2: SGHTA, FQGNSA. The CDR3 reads CASSRSLAGVDEQYF. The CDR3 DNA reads TGTGCCAGCAGTCGATCCCTAGCGGGGGTCGACGAGCAGTACTTC.

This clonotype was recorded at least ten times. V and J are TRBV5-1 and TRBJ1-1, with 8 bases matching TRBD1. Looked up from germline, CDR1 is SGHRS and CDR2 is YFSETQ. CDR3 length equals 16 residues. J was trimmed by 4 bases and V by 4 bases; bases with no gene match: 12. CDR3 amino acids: CASSLDRGTRGTEAFF. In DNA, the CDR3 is TGCGCCAGCAGCCTCGACAGGGGTACTCGGGGCACTGAAGCTTTCTTT.

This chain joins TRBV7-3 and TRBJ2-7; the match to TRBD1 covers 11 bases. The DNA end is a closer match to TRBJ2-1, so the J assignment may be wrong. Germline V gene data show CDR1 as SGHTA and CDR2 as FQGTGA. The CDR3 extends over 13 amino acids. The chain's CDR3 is CASSRTGGYEQFF. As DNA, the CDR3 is TGTGCCAGCAGCCGGACAGGGGGCTATGAGCAGTTCTTC.

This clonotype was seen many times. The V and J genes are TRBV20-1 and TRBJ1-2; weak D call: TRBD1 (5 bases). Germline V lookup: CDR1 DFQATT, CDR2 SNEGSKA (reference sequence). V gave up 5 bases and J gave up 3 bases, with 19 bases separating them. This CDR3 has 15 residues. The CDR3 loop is CSAGGTRGSHYGYTF. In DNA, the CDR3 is TGCAGTGCTGGAGGGACCCGCGGCTCACACTATGGCTACACCTTC.

The CDR3 is CAISEDREGQPQHF. The DNA of the CDR3 is TGTGCCATCAGTGAAGACAGGGAGGGTCAGCCCCAGCATTTT. J is TRBJ1-5 and V is TRBV10-3, with TRBD1 matching over 7 bases. Germline V gives CDR1 ENHRY, CDR2 SYGVKD. There are 14 residues in the CDR3. Germline trimming cut 3 bases from V and 6 bases from J; bases unmatched to any gene: 5.

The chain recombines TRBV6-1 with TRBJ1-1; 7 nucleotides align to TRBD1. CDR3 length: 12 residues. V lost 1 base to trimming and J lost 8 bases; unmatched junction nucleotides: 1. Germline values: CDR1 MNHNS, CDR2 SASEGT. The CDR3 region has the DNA TGTGCCAGCAGTGAAGAGGGGGCAGAAGCTTTCTTT. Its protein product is CASSEEGAEAFF.

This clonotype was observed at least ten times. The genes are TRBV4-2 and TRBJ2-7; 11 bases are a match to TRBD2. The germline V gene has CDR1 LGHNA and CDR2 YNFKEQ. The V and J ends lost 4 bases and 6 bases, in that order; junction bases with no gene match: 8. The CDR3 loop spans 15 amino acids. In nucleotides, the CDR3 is TGTGCCAGCAGCCCGACAGAGGGACTAGCGGCCGAGCAGTACTTC. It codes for CASSPTEGLAAEQYF.

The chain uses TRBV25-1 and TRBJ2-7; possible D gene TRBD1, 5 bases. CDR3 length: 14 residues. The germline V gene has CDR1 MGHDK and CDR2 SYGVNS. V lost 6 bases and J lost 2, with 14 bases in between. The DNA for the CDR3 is TGTGCCAGCAGACAGGAAAACCCCCCCTACGAGCAGTACTTC. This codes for CASRQENPPYEQYF.

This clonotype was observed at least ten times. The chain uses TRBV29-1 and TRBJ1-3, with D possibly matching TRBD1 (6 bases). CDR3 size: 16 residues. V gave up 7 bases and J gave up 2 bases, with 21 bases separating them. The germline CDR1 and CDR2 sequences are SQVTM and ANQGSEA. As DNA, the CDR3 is TGCAGCGGCTCAAGGACAGTCTTTACTGCTGGAAACACCATATATTTT. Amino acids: CSGSRTVFTAGNTIYF. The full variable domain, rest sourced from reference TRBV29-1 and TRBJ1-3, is SAVISQKPSRDICQRGTSLTIQCQVDSQVTMMFWYRQQPGQSLTLIATANQGSEATYESGFVIDKFPISRPNLTFSTLTVSNMSPEDSSIYLCSGSRTVFTAGNTIYFGEGSWLTVV.

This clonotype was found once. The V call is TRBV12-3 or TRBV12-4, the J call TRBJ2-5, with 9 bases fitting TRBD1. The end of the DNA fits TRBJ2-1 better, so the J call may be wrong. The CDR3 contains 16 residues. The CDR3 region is CASSTAPGQGYNEQFF. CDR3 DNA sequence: TGTGCCAGCAGTACAGCTCCGGGACAGGGCTACAATGAGCAGTTCTTC.

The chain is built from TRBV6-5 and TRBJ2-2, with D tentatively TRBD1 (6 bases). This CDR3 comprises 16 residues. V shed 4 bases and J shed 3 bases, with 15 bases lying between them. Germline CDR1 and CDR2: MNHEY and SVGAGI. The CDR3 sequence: CASSLVGTIDTGELFF. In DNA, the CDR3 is TGTGCCAGCAGTTTAGTCGGGACAATCGACACCGGGGAGCTGTTTTTT.

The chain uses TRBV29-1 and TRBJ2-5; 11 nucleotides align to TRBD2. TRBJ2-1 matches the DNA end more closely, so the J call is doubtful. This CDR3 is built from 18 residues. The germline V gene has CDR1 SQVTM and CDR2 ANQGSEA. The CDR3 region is CSVEGAETSGGYYNEQFF. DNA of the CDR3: TGCAGCGTTGAAGGGGCTGAAACTAGCGGGGGATATTACAATGAGCAGTTCTTC.

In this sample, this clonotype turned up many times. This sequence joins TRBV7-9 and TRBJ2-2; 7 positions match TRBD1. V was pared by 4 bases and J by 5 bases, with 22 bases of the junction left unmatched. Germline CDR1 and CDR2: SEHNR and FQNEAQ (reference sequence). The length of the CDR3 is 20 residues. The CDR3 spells CASSSVLGREGTVWTGELFF. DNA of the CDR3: TGTGCCAGCAGCTCAGTGTTGGGTCGGGAAGGGACAGTCTGGACCGGGGAGCTGTTTTTT.

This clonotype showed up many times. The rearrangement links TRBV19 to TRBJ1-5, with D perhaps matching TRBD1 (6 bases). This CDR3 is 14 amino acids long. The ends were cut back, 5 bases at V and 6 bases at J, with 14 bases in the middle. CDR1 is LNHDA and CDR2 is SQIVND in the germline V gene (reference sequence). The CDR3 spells CASSSGGLRQPQHF. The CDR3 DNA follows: TGTGCCAGTAGTTCGGGGGGGCTTCGTCAGCCCCAGCATTTT. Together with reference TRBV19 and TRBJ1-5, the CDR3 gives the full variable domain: DGGITQSPKYLFRKEGQNVTLSCEQNLNHDAMYWYRQDPGQGLRLIYYSQIVNDFQKGDIAEGYSVSREKKESFPLTVTSAQKNPTAFYLCASSSGGLRQPQHFGDGTRLSIL.

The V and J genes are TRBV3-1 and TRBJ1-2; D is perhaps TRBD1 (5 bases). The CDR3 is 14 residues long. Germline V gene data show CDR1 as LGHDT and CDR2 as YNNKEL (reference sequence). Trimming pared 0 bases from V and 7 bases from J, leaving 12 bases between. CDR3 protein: CASSQERGFFGYTF. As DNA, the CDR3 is TGTGCCAGCAGCCAAGAGAGGGGATTTTTTGGCTACACCTTC. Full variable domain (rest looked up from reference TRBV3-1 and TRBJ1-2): DTAVSQTPKYLVTQMGNDKSIKCEQNLGHDTMYWYKQDSKKFLKIMFSYNNKELIINETVPNRFSPKSPDKAHLNLHINSLELGDSAVYFCASSQERGFFGYTFGSGTRLTVV.

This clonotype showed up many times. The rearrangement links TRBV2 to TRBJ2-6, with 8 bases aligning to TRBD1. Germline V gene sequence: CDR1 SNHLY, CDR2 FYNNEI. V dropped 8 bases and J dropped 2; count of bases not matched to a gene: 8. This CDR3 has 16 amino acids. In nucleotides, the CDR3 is TGTGCCAGCGGTGGACAGGGTTTGGCTGGGGCCAACGTCCTGACTTTC. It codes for CASGGQGLAGANVLTF.

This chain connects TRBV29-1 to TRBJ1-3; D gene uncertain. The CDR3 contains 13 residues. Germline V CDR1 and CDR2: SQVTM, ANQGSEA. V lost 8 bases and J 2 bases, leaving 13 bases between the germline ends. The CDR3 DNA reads TGCAGCTTAATGTCAGGTCCTGGAAACACCATATATTTT. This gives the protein CSLMSGPGNTIYF.